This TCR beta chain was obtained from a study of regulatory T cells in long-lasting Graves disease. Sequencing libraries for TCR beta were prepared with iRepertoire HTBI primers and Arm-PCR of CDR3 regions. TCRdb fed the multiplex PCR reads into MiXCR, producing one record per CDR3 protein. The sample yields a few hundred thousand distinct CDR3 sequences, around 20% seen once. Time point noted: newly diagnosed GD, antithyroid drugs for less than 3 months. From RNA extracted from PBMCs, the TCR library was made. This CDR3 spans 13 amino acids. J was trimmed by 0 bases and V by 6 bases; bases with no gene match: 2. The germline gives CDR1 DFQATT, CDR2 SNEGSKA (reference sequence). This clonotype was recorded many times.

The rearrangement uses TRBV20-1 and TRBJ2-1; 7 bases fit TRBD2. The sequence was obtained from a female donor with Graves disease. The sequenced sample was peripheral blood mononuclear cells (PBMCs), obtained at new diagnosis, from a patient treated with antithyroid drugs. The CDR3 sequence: CSAGLGSYNEQFF. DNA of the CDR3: TGCAGTGCAGGACTAGGCTCCTACAATGAGCAGTTCTTC.